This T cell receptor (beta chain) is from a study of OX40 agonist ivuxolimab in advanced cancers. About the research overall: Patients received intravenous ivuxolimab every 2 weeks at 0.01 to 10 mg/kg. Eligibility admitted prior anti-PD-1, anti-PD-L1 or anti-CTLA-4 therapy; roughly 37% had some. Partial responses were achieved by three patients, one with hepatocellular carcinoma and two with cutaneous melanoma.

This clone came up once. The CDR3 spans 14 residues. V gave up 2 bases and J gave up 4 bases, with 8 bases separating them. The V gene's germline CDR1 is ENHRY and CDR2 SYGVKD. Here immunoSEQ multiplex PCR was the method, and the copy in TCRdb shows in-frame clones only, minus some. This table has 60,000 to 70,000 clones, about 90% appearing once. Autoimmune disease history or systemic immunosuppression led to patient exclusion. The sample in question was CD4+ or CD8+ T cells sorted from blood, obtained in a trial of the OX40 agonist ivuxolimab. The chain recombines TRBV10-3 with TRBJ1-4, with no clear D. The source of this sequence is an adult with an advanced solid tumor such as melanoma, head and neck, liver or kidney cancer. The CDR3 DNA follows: TGTGCCATCAGTGAGAGAGGGCTTAATGAAAAACTGTTTTTT. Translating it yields CAISERGLNEKLFF.